Sequencing of this T cell receptor (beta chain) was carried out in a study of regulatory T cells in long-lasting Graves disease. On the study more broadly: Graves' patients who were just diagnosed had used antithyroid drugs for under 3 months.

Construction of the TCR beta libraries employed iRepertoire HTBI primers in conjunction with Arm-PCR of CDR3 regions. How the authors handled the data: Identification of gene segments yielded some 61 TRBV and 13 to 15 TRBJ across samples. One entry per CDR3 protein, called by TCRdb with MiXCR from the multiplex PCR reads. TCRdb, not the authors, supplied the V and J calls. The sample lists over 450,000 distinct CDR3 sequences, around 12% seen once, with roughly 8.9% in the top ten. The sample holds a few counts of this clonotype. Time point denoted: newly diagnosed GD, antithyroid drugs for less than 3 months. After RNA was extracted from PBMCs, the TCR library was made from it. CDR3 length: 12 residues. With 6 bases removed from V and 6 bases from J, the gap between germline ends came to 8 bases. Germline-derived CDR1 and CDR2 are LNHDA and SQIVND (reference sequence). These sequences were also reported in another study, on T cells in Graves' hyperthyroidism and ophthalmopathy.

The source of this sequence is a woman in her 30s with Graves disease. The material sequenced was peripheral blood mononuclear cells (PBMCs), taken at new diagnosis, from a patient treated with antithyroid drugs. The V and J genes are TRBV19 and TRBJ2-2, with D perhaps being TRBD1 or TRBD2 (5 bases each). CDR3 residues: CASRLGAGELFF. For the CDR3, the DNA is TGTGCCAGTAGATTGGGGGCCGGGGAGCTGTTTTTT.